The 30 T cell receptor beta chains reported below all come from one sample, sequenced in a study of neurological immune-mediated disorders. TCRdb re-called the 5' RACE reads through MiXCR, storing one row per CDR3 protein. The table lists tens of thousands of distinct CDR3 sequences, 2.5% of them singletons. The sequenced material came from PBMCs. The receptors come from a man between 45 and 60 years old with multiple sclerosis.

Ten or more counts support this clonotype. The rearrangement uses TRBV9 and TRBJ1-2, with D possibly matching TRBD1 (5 bases). The CDR3 is 13 residues long. CDR1 and CDR2 from the germline V gene are SGDLS and YYNGEE. The V and J ends lost 4 bases and 6 bases respectively, with 13 bases between them. The CDR3 nucleotides read TGTGCCAGCAGCCCTCAGGGTATCGATGGCTACACCTTC. This encodes CASSPQGIDGYTF.

This clonotype showed up many times. The CDR3 DNA follows: TGCAGTGCTAGAGTAGACGGCAATCAGCCCCAGCATTTT. Amino acid sequence: CSARVDGNQPQHF. V is TRBV20-1 and J is TRBJ1-5; D gene uncertain. Trimming took 1 base from V and 2 from J, leaving 6 bases between them. Germline-derived CDR1 and CDR2 are DFQATT and SNEGSKA (reference sequence). The CDR3 is 13 amino acids.

The sample holds many counts of this clonotype. The J gene is TRBJ2-1, the V gene TRBV24-1, with 9 nucleotides matching TRBD1. The V gene's germline CDR1 is KGHDR and CDR2 SFDVKD. V lost 2 bases and J lost 1; bases outside the gene matches: 2. The CDR3 loop spans 16 amino acids. The CDR3 sequence: CATSDYGTGSYNEQFF. CDR3 coding DNA: TGTGCCACCAGTGATTATGGGACAGGGTCCTACAATGAGCAGTTCTTC.

This clonotype was observed many times. The chain joins TRBV5-1 to TRBJ2-3; 9 bases agree with TRBD1. Germline V gene sequence: CDR1 SGHRS, CDR2 YFSETQ. V dropped 4 bases and J dropped 6; count of bases not matched to a gene: 6. This CDR3 spans 14 amino acids. CDR3 sequence (DNA): TGCGCCAGCAGCCTTGGACAGGGGCGGGATACGCAGTATTTT. Its translation: CASSLGQGRDTQYF.

This clonotype was found many times. The chain carries TRBV28 and TRBJ2-6; D gene unclear. This CDR3 has 14 residues. Germline lookup yields CDR1 MDHEN and CDR2 SYDVKM. V lost 8 bases, J lost 1 base, and 9 bases lay in between. The chain's CDR3 is CASLQGSGANVLTF. In DNA, the CDR3 is TGTGCCAGCCTACAAGGGTCTGGGGCCAACGTCCTGACTTTC. The full variable domain, rest sourced from reference TRBV28 and TRBJ2-6, is DVKVTQSSRYLVKRTGEKVFLECVQDMDHENMFWYRQDPGLGLRLIYFSYDVKMKEKGDIPEGYSVSREKKERFSLILESASTNQTSMYLCASLQGSGANVLTFGAGSRLTVL.

This clonotype was recorded many times. The chain recombines TRBV5-1 with TRBJ2-4, with D maybe TRBD2 (5 bases). There are 13 residues in the CDR3. Germline V CDR1 and CDR2: SGHRS, YFSETQ. Trimming removed 0 bases from V and 7 bases from J, with 8 bases in between. CDR3 DNA: TGCGCCAGCAGCTTGGATGCGGGTAACATTCAGTACTTC. Translated: CASSLDAGNIQYF.

This clonotype was seen ten or more times. The genes are TRBV6-2 or TRBV6-3 and TRBJ1-1, with 10 positions matching TRBD1. The ends lost 6 bases at V and 3 bases at J; junction bases unmatched: 1. This CDR3 region has 13 residues. Per the germline V gene, CDR1 is MNHEY and CDR2 is SVGEGT. CDR3 protein: CASSGQGDTEAFF. The CDR3 coding sequence is TGTGCCAGCAGCGGACAGGGGGACACTGAAGCTTTCTTT.

This clonotype was observed at least ten times. The V gene is TRBV7-8, the J gene TRBJ1-2, with no clear D. The CDR3 runs to 16 residues. The germline gives CDR1 SGHVS, CDR2 FQNEAQ. The V and J ends lost 4 bases and 2 bases respectively, with 17 bases between them. CDR3 residues: CASSSAKERLNYGYTF. DNA for the CDR3: TGTGCCAGCAGCTCCGCGAAGGAACGTTTAAACTATGGCTACACCTTC.

This clonotype has a count of ten or more. This chain links TRBV5-1 with TRBJ2-3; 8 nucleotides match TRBD2. The CDR3 runs 15 residues. V dropped 4 bases and J dropped 6; count of bases not matched to a gene: 10. Looked up from germline, CDR1 is SGHRS and CDR2 is YFSETQ. CDR3 DNA: TGCGCCAGCAGCCCGACCCAGCGGGGGTACGATACGCAGTATTTT. It translates to CASSPTQRGYDTQYF.

This clonotype was seen ten or more times. The V and J genes are TRBV12-3 or TRBV12-4 and TRBJ1-4, with D possibly matching TRBD1 (5 bases). V gave up 4 bases and J gave up 0 bases, with 12 bases separating them. There are 16 residues in the CDR3. DNA of the CDR3: TGTGCCAGCAGTTGGGGCGCGGGGGCAACTAATGAAAAACTGTTTTTT. Protein product: CASSWGAGATNEKLFF.

This clonotype was counted ten times or more. The J gene is TRBJ1-2, the V gene TRBV6-2 or TRBV6-3; a possible D gene is TRBD1 (5 bases). V lost 5 bases, J lost 5 bases, and 21 bases lay in between. Germline V gene data show CDR1 as MNHEY and CDR2 as SVGEGT. This CDR3 spans 16 amino acids. As DNA, the CDR3 is TGTGCCAGCAGTGACCCTCCGGGGCCGAAAGGTTATGGCTACACCTTC. Amino acid sequence: CASSDPPGPKGYGYTF.

This clonotype was detected many times. The chain has TRBV4-3 and TRBJ1-4; perhaps TRBD1 as D (5 bases). CDR1 is LGHNA and CDR2 is YSLEER in the germline V gene. CDR3 length: 14 residues. Trimming took off 1 base at V and 8 bases at J, with 11 bases between the two ends. CDR3 in amino acids: CASSQGQGNEKLFF. In DNA, the CDR3 is TGCGCCAGCAGCCAAGGCCAGGGAAACGAAAAACTGTTTTTT.

This clonotype showed up many times. The CDR3 region is CASSLAPRVTNEKLFF. The CDR3 nucleotides are TGTGCCAGCAGCTTAGCGCCGAGGGTAACTAATGAAAAACTGTTTTTT. V is TRBV7-2 and J is TRBJ1-4; D call uncertain. With 0 bases removed from V and 1 base from J, the gap between germline ends came to 9 bases. This CDR3 is built from 16 residues. The germline CDR1 and CDR2 sequences are SGHTA and FQGNSA.

The table lists this clonotype with many counts. The chain carries TRBV3-1 and TRBJ1-4; D gene unclear. V lost 6 bases and J lost 4, with 6 bases in between. The CDR3 is 12 amino acids. The germline V gene encodes CDR1 LGHDT and CDR2 YNNKEL (reference sequence). DNA of the CDR3: TGTGCCAGCAGGGACCTTAATGAAAAACTGTTTTTT. As protein: CASRDLNEKLFF.

This clonotype was counted ten times or more. The chain's CDR3 is CASRGHLSYNEQFF. The CDR3 nucleotides read TGTGCCAGCAGGGGACACCTCTCCTACAATGAGCAGTTCTTC. The rearrangement links TRBV27 to TRBJ2-1; D might be TRBD1 (6 bases). Germline lookup yields CDR1 MNHEY and CDR2 SMNVEV (reference sequence). The CDR3 runs to 14 residues. The V gene lost 6 bases and the J gene lost 0 bases, with 9 bases spanning the gap.

By sample fraction, this clonotype is medium-sized. The rearrangement uses TRBV4-3 and TRBJ2-3; D uncertain. Germline V gene lookup returns CDR1 LGHNA and CDR2 YSLEER. The CDR3 is 14 residues long. The V end lost 0 bases, the J end lost 6 bases, and 10 bases lay between the germline ends. This chain's CDR3 is CASSQDDRSDTQYF. In nucleotides, the CDR3 is TGCGCCAGCAGCCAAGATGATCGGTCGGATACGCAGTATTTT.

This clonotype has a count of ten or more. The chain joins TRBV3-1 to TRBJ1-5; 8 bases align to TRBD1. Germline V gene data show CDR1 as LGHDT and CDR2 as YNNKEL (reference sequence). The J segment lost 6 bases and the V segment lost 3 bases, leaving 10 bases of the junction unmatched. The CDR3 extends over 16 amino acids. In nucleotides, the CDR3 is TGTGCCAGCAGCCAGGACACTACAGGGGGAGGTCAGCCCCAGCATTTT. Its protein product is CASSQDTTGGGQPQHF.

This clonotype was detected many times. The rearrangement joins TRBV28 to TRBJ2-1; D is possibly TRBD2 (6 bases). The CDR3 has 14 amino acids. Germline V gene sequence: CDR1 MDHEN, CDR2 SYDVKM. V lost 7 bases, J lost 3 bases, and 13 bases lay in between. CDR3 nucleotide sequence: TGTGCCAGCATGGAGGGGCTGATCTACAATGAGCAGTTCTTC. Its protein product is CASMEGLIYNEQFF.

This clonotype was picked up many times. The chain joins TRBV27 to TRBJ2-7; tentatively, D is TRBD1 (6 bases). CDR3 size: 15 residues. Trimming removed 2 bases from V and 1 base from J, with 12 bases in between. Germline-derived CDR1 and CDR2 are MNHEY and SMNVEV (reference sequence). CDR3 sequence: CASSLIRGKSYEQYF. CDR3 nucleotides: TGTGCCAGCAGTTTAATCAGGGGAAAATCCTACGAGCAGTACTTC.

This clonotype was picked up many times. The V call is TRBV7-2, the J call TRBJ2-5; D gene uncertain. This CDR3 contains 13 residues. Trimming removed 5 bases at V and 4 bases at J, with 11 bases between. Germline loops: CDR1 SGHTA, CDR2 FQGNSA. Here the CDR3 reads CASSPMGLETQYF. The CDR3 DNA follows: TGTGCCAGCAGCCCGATGGGCCTAGAGACCCAGTACTTC.

This clonotype was counted ten times or more. The chain has TRBV9 and TRBJ2-2; TRBD1 might be the D (6 bases). The length of the CDR3 is 15 residues. Germline assignment: CDR1 SGDLS and CDR2 YYNGEE. V was cut by 2 bases and J by 6 bases, with 14 bases left in between. The CDR3 spells CASSVLTGNAGELFF. CDR3 nucleotides: TGTGCCAGCAGCGTCCTAACAGGGAATGCCGGGGAGCTGTTTTTT.

This clonotype was recorded many times. This sequence joins TRBV20-1 and TRBJ1-4; D call uncertain. The CDR3 is 13 residues long. Germline CDR1 and CDR2: DFQATT and SNEGSKA (reference sequence). The germline V and J ends were trimmed by 3 bases and 8 bases, with 13 bases remaining between them. CDR3 sequence: CSASDGRREKLFF. In nucleotides, the CDR3 is TGCAGTGCTAGCGACGGTCGGAGGGAAAAACTGTTTTTT.

This clonotype appeared many times. The J gene is TRBJ1-1, the V gene TRBV24-1; D might be TRBD1 (6 bases). The CDR3 spans 13 residues. Germline-derived CDR1 and CDR2 are KGHDR and SFDVKD. V was cut by 8 bases and J by 1 base, with 10 bases left in between. CDR3 nucleotides: TGTGCCACCACTGCGGGACAGAACACTGAAGCTTTCTTT. It codes for CATTAGQNTEAFF.

This clonotype has a count of ten or more. The chain is built from TRBV3-1 and TRBJ1-4; TRBD1 matches at 7 bases. Germline values: CDR1 LGHDT, CDR2 YNNKEL (reference sequence). J gave up 7 bases and V 0 bases, and 5 bases lay outside the gene matches. The CDR3 totals 15 residues. The CDR3 spells CASSQETGWGEKLFF. The CDR3 DNA reads as TGTGCCAGCAGCCAAGAGACAGGGTGGGGTGAAAAACTGTTTTTT.

This clonotype is medium-sized. V and J are TRBV4-1 and TRBJ2-7; 12 bases fit TRBD1. The V gene's germline CDR1 is MGHRA and CDR2 YSYEKL. This CDR3 contains 15 residues. V shed 3 bases, J shed 7 bases, and the junction held 7 bases outside the gene matches. Here the CDR3 reads CASSHGTGGRWEQYF. CDR3 coding DNA: TGCGCCAGCAGCCACGGGACAGGGGGCCGGTGGGAGCAGTACTTC.

This clonotype occurred many times. The J gene is TRBJ1-5, the V gene TRBV19; D is possibly TRBD1 (5 bases). V dropped 4 bases and J dropped 3 bases, with 16 bases sitting between them. This CDR3 comprises 16 residues. Germline values: CDR1 LNHDA, CDR2 SQIVND (reference sequence). CDR3 DNA sequence: TGTGCCAGTAGTAGCCCCGGGACGGGATCCAATCAGCCCCAGCATTTT. Protein sequence: CASSSPGTGSNQPQHF.

The table lists this clonotype with many counts. One junction end disagrees with the germline gene, perhaps due to a read error. V is TRBV9 and J is TRBJ1-5; D gene ambiguous. This CDR3 has 14 residues. Per germline, CDR1 SGDLS and CDR2 YYNGEE. The CDR3 sequence is CASSVGAGYQPQNF. CDR3 DNA: TGTGCCAGCAGCGTAGGGGCAGGTTATCAGCCCCAGAATTTT. The whole variable domain, filled in from reference TRBV9 and TRBJ1-5, reads DSGVTQTPKHLITATGQRVTLRCSPRSGDLSVYWYQQSLDQGLQFLIQYYNGEERAKGNILERFSAQQFPDLHSELNLSSLELGDSALYFCASSVGAGYQPQNFGDGTRLSIL.

This clonotype was counted at least ten times. V and J are TRBV7-8 and TRBJ1-1; D remains ambiguous. The CDR3 contains 15 residues. The germline V gene encodes CDR1 SGHVS and CDR2 FQNEAQ. V was cut by 2 bases and J by 4 bases, with 14 bases left in between. The DNA for the CDR3 is TGTGCCAGCAGCTTATGGAAGGGAGGTGGCACTGAAGCTTTCTTT. Its translation is CASSLWKGGGTEAFF.

The table lists this clonotype with many counts. The rearrangement links TRBV12-3 or TRBV12-4 to TRBJ2-1; the match to TRBD2 covers 10 bases. The junction had 16 bases not matched to a gene; V was cut back by 8 bases and J by 0 bases. CDR3 size: 19 residues. CDR3 residues: CASLRTSGLLRSSYNEQFF. CDR3 bases: TGTGCCAGCCTCCGGACTAGCGGATTACTAAGGAGCTCCTACAATGAGCAGTTCTTC.

This clonotype was observed at least ten times. The chain joins TRBV20-1 to TRBJ2-7, with D perhaps matching TRBD1 (6 bases). The CDR3 spans 14 residues. CDR1 and CDR2 from the germline V gene are DFQATT and SNEGSKA (reference sequence). V shed 6 bases and J shed 1 base, with 16 bases lying between them. CDR3: CSATSGDNSYEQYF. CDR3 sequence (DNA): TGCAGTGCCACGTCCGGGGACAATTCCTACGAGCAGTACTTC.